The entry below describes one T cell receptor beta chain. The germline V gene has CDR1 MDHEN and CDR2 SYDVKM. The CDR3 totals 13 residues. V lost 6 bases, J lost 5 bases, and 14 bases lay in between. The data were obtained in a study of glioma-infiltrating T cells after dendritic cell vaccination. The method was immunoSEQ multiplex PCR; TCRdb's version includes in-frame clones alone and lacks a portion of them. The sample has tens of thousands of clones; around 84% are singletons. Material: blood, obtained before dendritic cell vaccination. This chain joins TRBV28 and TRBJ2-7, with D possibly being TRBD1 (6 bases). This clonotype originated in a human donor with glioblastoma. CDR3 sequence: CASSRYRANEQYF. In nucleotides, the CDR3 is TGTGCCAGCAGCCGCTACAGGGCCAACGAGCAGTACTTC.